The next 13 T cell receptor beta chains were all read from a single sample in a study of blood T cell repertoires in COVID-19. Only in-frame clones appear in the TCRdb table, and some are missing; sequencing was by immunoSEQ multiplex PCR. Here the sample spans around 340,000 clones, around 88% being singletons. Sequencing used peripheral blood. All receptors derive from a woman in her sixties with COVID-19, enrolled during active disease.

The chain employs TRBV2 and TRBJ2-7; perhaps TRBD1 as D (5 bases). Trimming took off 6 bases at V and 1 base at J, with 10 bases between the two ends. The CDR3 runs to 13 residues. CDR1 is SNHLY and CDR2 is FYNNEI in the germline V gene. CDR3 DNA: TGTGCCAGCAGACCCCAGGGTTCCTACGAGCAGTACTTC. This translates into CASRPQGSYEQYF. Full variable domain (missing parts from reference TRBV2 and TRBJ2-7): EPEVTQTPSHQVTQMGQEVILRCVPISNHLYFYWYRQILGQKVEFLVSFYNNEISEKSEIFDDQFSVERPDGSNFTLKIRSTKLEDSAMYFCASRPQGSYEQYFGPGTRLTVT.

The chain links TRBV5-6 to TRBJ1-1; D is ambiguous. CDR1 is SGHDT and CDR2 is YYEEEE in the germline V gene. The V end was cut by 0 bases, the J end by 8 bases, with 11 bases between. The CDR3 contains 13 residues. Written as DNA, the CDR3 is TGTGCCAGCAGCTTGGCTCGACCGGGGGAAGCTTTCTTT. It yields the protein CASSLARPGEAFF.

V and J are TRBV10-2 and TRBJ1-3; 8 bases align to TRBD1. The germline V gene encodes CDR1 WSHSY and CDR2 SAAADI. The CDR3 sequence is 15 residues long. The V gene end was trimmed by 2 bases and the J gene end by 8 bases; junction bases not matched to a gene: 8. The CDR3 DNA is TGCGCCAGCAGTGAGGGGACAGGCGGCCGGCACACCATATATTTT. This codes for CASSEGTGGRHTIYF.

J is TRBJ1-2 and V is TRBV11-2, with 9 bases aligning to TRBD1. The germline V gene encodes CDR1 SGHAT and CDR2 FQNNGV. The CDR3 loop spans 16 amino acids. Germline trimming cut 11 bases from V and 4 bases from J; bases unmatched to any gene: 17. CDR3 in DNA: TGTGCCGTCCACCCCCAGGACAGGGGTTTGCGCTATGGCTACACCTTC. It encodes CAVHPQDRGLRYGYTF.

The CDR3 DNA reads as TGTGCCAGCAGCGAGGAGGACAGTGAAAAACTGTTTTTT. This sequence encodes CASSEEDSEKLFF. J is TRBJ1-4 and V is TRBV9; maybe TRBD1 (6 bases). Germline CDR1 is SGDLS and CDR2 is YYNGEE. The V end was cut by 3 bases, the J end by 7 bases, with 10 bases between. This CDR3 is 13 amino acids long.

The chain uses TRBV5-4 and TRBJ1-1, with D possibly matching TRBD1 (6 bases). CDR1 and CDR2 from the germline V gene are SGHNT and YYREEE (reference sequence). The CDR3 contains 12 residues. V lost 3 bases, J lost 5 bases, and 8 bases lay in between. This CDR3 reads CASSSGQTEAFF. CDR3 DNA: TGTGCCAGCAGCTCCGGACAGACTGAAGCTTTCTTT.

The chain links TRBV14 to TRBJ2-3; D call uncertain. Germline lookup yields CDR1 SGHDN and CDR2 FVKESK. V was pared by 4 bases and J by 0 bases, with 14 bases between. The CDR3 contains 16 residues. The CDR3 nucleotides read TGTGCCAGCAGCCCCCGACGGAGTACTAGCACAGATACGCAGTATTTT. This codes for CASSPRRSTSTDTQYF.

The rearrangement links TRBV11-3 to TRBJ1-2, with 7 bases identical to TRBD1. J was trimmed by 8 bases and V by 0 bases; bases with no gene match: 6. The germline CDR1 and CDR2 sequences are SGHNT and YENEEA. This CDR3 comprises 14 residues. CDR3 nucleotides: TGTGCCAGCAGCTTAGATACGAGGGGGCGAGGCTACACCTTC. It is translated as CASSLDTRGRGYTF.

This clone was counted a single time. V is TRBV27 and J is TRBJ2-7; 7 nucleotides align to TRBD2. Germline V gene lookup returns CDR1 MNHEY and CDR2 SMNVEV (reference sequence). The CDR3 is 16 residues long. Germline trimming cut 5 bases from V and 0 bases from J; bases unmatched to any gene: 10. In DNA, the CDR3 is TGTGCCAGCAGTCCCTCGTCGGGGGGTCTCTCCTACGAGCAGTACTTC. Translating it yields CASSPSSGGLSYEQYF.

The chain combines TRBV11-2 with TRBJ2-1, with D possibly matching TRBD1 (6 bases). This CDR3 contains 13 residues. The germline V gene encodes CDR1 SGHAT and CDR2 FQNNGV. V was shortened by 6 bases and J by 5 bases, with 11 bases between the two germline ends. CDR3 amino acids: CASSSGQNNEQFF. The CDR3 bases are TGTGCCAGCAGTTCAGGACAGAACAATGAGCAGTTCTTC.

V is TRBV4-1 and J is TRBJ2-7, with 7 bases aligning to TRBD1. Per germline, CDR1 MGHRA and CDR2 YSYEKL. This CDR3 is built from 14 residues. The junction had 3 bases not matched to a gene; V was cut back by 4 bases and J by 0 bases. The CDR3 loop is CASSPRQGSYEQYF. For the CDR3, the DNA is TGCGCCAGCAGCCCAAGACAGGGCTCCTACGAGCAGTACTTC.

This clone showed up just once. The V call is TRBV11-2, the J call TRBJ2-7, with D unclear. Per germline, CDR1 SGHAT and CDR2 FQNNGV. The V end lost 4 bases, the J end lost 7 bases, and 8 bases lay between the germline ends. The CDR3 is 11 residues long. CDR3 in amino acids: CASSSSMEQYF. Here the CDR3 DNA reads TGTGCCAGCAGCTCTAGTATGGAGCAGTACTTC.

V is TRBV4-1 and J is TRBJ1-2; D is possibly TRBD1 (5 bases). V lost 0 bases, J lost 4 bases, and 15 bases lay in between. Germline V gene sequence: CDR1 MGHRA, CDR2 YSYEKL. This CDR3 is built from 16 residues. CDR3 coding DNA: TGCGCCAGCAGCCAAGACCCCGCAGGGTCGGTCTATGGCTACACCTTC. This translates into CASSQDPAGSVYGYTF.